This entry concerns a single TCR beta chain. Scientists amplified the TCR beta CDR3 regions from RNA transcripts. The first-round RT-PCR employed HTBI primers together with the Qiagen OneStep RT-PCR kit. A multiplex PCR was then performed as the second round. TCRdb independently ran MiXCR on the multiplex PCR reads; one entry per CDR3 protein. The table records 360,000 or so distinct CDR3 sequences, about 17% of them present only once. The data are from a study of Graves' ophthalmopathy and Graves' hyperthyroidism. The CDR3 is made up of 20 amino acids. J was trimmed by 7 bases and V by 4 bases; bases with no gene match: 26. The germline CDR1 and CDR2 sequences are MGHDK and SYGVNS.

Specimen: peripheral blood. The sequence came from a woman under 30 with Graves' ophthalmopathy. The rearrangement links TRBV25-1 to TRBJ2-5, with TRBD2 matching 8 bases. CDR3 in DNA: TGTGCCAGCAGTGGGCCACTTGTGGCGGGAGGTCTGGGTAGGAAGGGGACCCAGTACTTC. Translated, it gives CASSGPLVAGGLGRKGTQYF.